These 22 T cell receptor beta chains originate from one sample sequenced in a study of breast tumors, draining lymph nodes, adjacent tissues. Samples came from axillary lymph nodes draining the breast cancer. TCRdb passed the multiplex PCR reads through MiXCR, listing each CDR3 protein once. The sample lists under 150,000 distinct CDR3 sequences; 21% were seen once. Material for sequencing was axillary lymph node tissue. These receptors came from a female donor with breast cancer. Some clones in this sample may be carry-over from other donors' samples.

The table lists this clonotype with many counts. CDR3 DNA sequence: TGCAGTGCTAGAGATCGGGCCCGCTACGAGCAGTACTTC. This codes for CSARDRARYEQYF. V and J are TRBV20-1 and TRBJ2-7; D remains unclear. The CDR3 is 13 amino acids. Germline values: CDR1 DFQATT, CDR2 SNEGSKA (reference sequence). The germline V and J ends were trimmed by 0 bases and 3 bases, with 9 bases remaining between them.

This clonotype was detected many times. The V gene is TRBV6-2 or TRBV6-3, the J gene TRBJ2-7, with TRBD2 identical over 9 bases. J lost 0 bases, V lost 6 bases, and 6 bases had no gene match. Germline assignment: CDR1 MNHEY and CDR2 SVGEGT. The CDR3 is made up of 15 amino acids. CDR3 loop: CASRPGLANSYEQYF. The CDR3 DNA sequence: TGTGCCAGCAGACCCGGACTAGCGAACTCCTACGAGCAGTACTTC.

The rearrangement links TRBV25-1 to TRBJ2-1; D is uncertain. This CDR3 comprises 14 residues. The V gene lost 1 base and the J gene lost 4 bases, with 8 bases spanning the gap. Germline values: CDR1 MGHDK, CDR2 SYGVNS. CDR3 loop: CASSESGLYNEQFF. DNA of the CDR3: TGTGCCAGCAGTGAATCCGGTCTTTACAATGAGCAGTTCTTC. Filled out from reference TRBV25-1 and TRBJ2-1, the complete variable domain reads EADIYQTPRYLVIGTGKKITLECSQTMGHDKMYWYQQDPGMELHLIHYSYGVNSTEKGDLSSESTVSRIRTEHFPLTLESARPSHTSQYLCASSESGLYNEQFFGPGTRLTVL.

In this sample, this clonotype turned up a few times. This sequence joins TRBV27 and TRBJ2-5; D not resolved. The CDR3 spans 14 residues. CDR1 MNHEY and CDR2 SMNVEV come from the germline V gene (reference sequence). V shed 6 bases and J shed 2 bases, with 13 bases lying between them. CDR3 bases: TGTGCCAGCAGCCGATCCGCCAGGCAAGAGACCCAGTACTTC. Translating it yields CASSRSARQETQYF.

A remark on this clonotype: This could be a read error, since a much larger clone is one nucleotide away. The chain couples TRBV3-1 to TRBJ2-7; 7 positions agree with TRBD2. The CDR3 has 16 residues. Germline assignment: CDR1 LGHDT and CDR2 YNNKEL (reference sequence). The CDR3 DNA reads as TGTGCCACCAGCCAAGATCTCTCTAGCGGTTACTACGAGCAGTACTTC. Its protein product is CATSQDLSSGYYEQYF.

In the case of this clonotype: At one end the junction does not follow the germline gene, possibly because of a read error. The rearrangement uses TRBV5-1 and TRBJ1-6; D call uncertain. From germline, CDR1 is SGHRS and CDR2 YFSETQ. The CDR3 extends over 15 amino acids. The CDR3 DNA sequence: TGCGTCAGCAGCTTTCCCCGGTCCTCATATTCACCCCTCCACTTT. This encodes CVSSFPRSSYSPLHF.

This clonotype was picked up many times. The chain uses TRBV9 and TRBJ2-2; 8 bases map to TRBD1. Germline V gene lookup returns CDR1 SGDLS and CDR2 YYNGEE. The CDR3 is 14 residues long. V shed 3 bases, J shed 5 bases, and the junction held 3 bases outside the gene matches. The CDR3 here is CASSETGETGELFF. The CDR3 coding sequence is TGTGCCAGCAGCGAGACAGGGGAAACCGGGGAGCTGTTTTTT.

This chain connects TRBV18 to TRBJ2-5, with 8 bases matching TRBD1. There are 16 residues in the CDR3. Germline V gene data show CDR1 as KGHSH and CDR2 as LQKENI. Trimming took 6 bases from V and 1 from J; bases not matched to a gene: 10. Here the CDR3 reads CASSRRQGTSQETQYF. CDR3 in DNA: TGTGCCAGCTCGCGTCGACAGGGGACCTCCCAAGAGACCCAGTACTTC.

This chain joins TRBV27 and TRBJ1-5; the match to TRBD1 covers 8 bases. V gave up 6 bases and J gave up 7 bases; unmatched junction bases: 11. The CDR3 extends over 15 amino acids. Per the germline V gene, CDR1 is MNHEY and CDR2 is SMNVEV (reference sequence). CDR3 residues: CASSLGQGGLQPQHF. The CDR3 coding sequence is TGTGCCAGCAGCCTCGGACAGGGAGGTCTGCAGCCCCAGCATTTT.

On this clonotype itself: This may stem from a read error, because a much larger clone lies one nucleotide away. The chain carries TRBV7-9 and TRBJ2-5, with D maybe TRBD1 (6 bases). V shed 5 bases and J shed 3 bases, with 13 bases lying between them. Germline lookup yields CDR1 SEHNR and CDR2 FQNEAQ (reference sequence). The CDR3 extends over 14 amino acids. The CDR3 loop reads CASSTPKGEETQYF. CDR3 in DNA: TGTGCCAGCAGCACTCCGAAGGGGGAAGAGACCCAGTACTTC.

Regarding this clonotype: This clone may be a read error of a much larger clone one base away. This rearrangement joins TRBV5-5 to TRBJ1-5, with TRBD1 as a possible D gene (5 bases). Germline CDR1 and CDR2: SGHKS and YYEKEE (reference sequence). The CDR3 totals 14 residues. Trimming cost V 4 bases and J 2 bases, with 10 bases left between them. In nucleotides, the CDR3 is TGTGCCAGCAGCGATCTAGGGGGCAATCAGCCCCAGCATTTT. It translates to CASSDLGGNQPQHF. The full variable domain, with the rest looked up from reference TRBV5-5 and TRBJ1-5, is DAGVTQSPTHLIKTRGQQVTLRCSPISGHKSVSWYQQVLGQGPQFIFQYYEKEERGRGNFPDRFSARQFPNYSSELNVNALLLGDSALYLCASSDLGGNQPQHFGDGTRLSIL.

About this clonotype itself: This could be a read error, since a much larger clone is one nucleotide away. V gene TRBV20-1 combines with J gene TRBJ2-1; 9 bases line up with TRBD2. In germline, CDR1 is DFQATT, CDR2 SNEGSKA (reference sequence). The CDR3 is 15 amino acids. CDR3 in DNA: TGCAGTGCCGTAGGTGGGACTAGCTTTTACAATGAGCAGTCCTTC. As protein: CSAVGGTSFYNEQSF.

This clonotype occurred once. The germline gene is not matched at one end of the junction; a read error may be the cause. The chain has TRBV6-2 or TRBV6-3 and TRBJ1-3; D is ambiguous. Germline V gives CDR1 MNHEY, CDR2 SVGEGT. The CDR3 loop spans 15 amino acids. CDR3 residues: CANSPTASPGNTIYF. CDR3 coding DNA: TGTGCCAACAGTCCCACAGCCTCTCCTGGAAACACCATATATTTT.

This clonotype was counted many times. The chain carries TRBV3-1 and TRBJ2-5, with D hard to call. V gave up 0 bases and J gave up 5 bases, with 10 bases separating them. This CDR3 is 14 amino acids long. Germline V gene sequence: CDR1 LGHDT, CDR2 YNNKEL (reference sequence). The CDR3 loop reads CASSQDDRLETQYF. DNA for the CDR3: TGTGCCAGCAGCCAAGATGACCGTTTGGAGACCCAGTACTTC.

Comments on this clonotype: At one end, the junction sequence differs from germline, possibly due to a read error. The chain joins TRBV12-3 or TRBV12-4 to TRBJ1-1; D is perhaps TRBD1 (5 bases). This CDR3 has 13 amino acids. In DNA, the CDR3 is TGTGCCAGCAGTCTAAAAGGGGCCCCCTTTAAGGCTTTT. This gives the protein CASSLKGAPFKAF.

As regards this clonotype: A single base separates this from a much larger clone, so it may be a read error. The genes are TRBV27 and TRBJ2-7; D is perhaps TRBD2 (5 bases). CDR1 and CDR2 (germline): MNHEY, SMNVEV (reference sequence). The CDR3 contains 13 residues. Trimming took off 5 bases at V and 3 bases at J, with 11 bases between the two ends. The CDR3 protein is CASSRQDFYEQYF. The CDR3 nucleotides read TGTGCCAGCAGTCGGCAGGACTTCTACGAGCAGTACTTC.

A remark on this clonotype: This may arise from a read error, as a much more abundant clone is one base away. This chain connects TRBV2 to TRBJ2-5; D ambiguous. This CDR3 spans 14 amino acids. Trimming cost V 1 base and J 7 bases, with 13 bases left between them. Germline assignment: CDR1 SNHLY and CDR2 FYNNEI. CDR3 in amino acids: CASSEGSPKGTQYF. For the CDR3, the DNA is TGTGCCAGCAGTGAAGGTTCCCCAAAAGGGACCCAGTACTTC.

This clonotype was observed a single time. A much larger clone sits a single nucleotide away, making a read error possible. V gene TRBV28 combines with J gene TRBJ2-7; a weak D match, TRBD1 (5 bases). The CDR3 loop spans 14 amino acids. Germline V gene data show CDR1 as MDHEN and CDR2 as SYDVKM. The CDR3 sequence: CDSSPDRPSYEQYF. The CDR3 DNA is TGTGACAGCAGTCCCGACAGACCCTCCTACGAGCAGTACTTC.

This clonotype came up many times. The genes are TRBV20-1 and TRBJ2-7, with D possibly being TRBD1 (6 bases). The V gene lost 0 bases and the J gene lost 0 bases, with 15 bases spanning the gap. The CDR3 runs 16 residues. The germline V gene encodes CDR1 DFQATT and CDR2 SNEGSKA (reference sequence). The CDR3 nucleotides read TGCAGTGCTAGAGATCTCGGCAGGGGCCTCTCCTACGAGCAGTACTTC. It translates to CSARDLGRGLSYEQYF.

This clonotype showed up many times. The chain employs TRBV7-8 and TRBJ2-7; D not certain. Germline V gene lookup returns CDR1 SGHVS and CDR2 FQNEAQ. V lost 3 bases to trimming and J lost 3 bases, with 12 bases between them. The CDR3 contains 14 residues. CDR3 protein: CASSLTDWNYEQYF. The CDR3 nucleotides read TGTGCCAGCAGCTTGACCGACTGGAACTACGAGCAGTACTTC.

The chain has TRBV28 and TRBJ2-1, with D maybe TRBD2 (6 bases). This CDR3 region has 11 residues. V was cut by 7 bases and J by 13 bases, with 14 bases left in between. Per the germline V gene, CDR1 is MDHEN and CDR2 is SYDVKM. This CDR3 is CASITSGVQFF. The CDR3 DNA follows: TGTGCCAGCATTACCTCGGGGGTCCAGTTCTTC.

This clonotype was seen many times. J is TRBJ1-5 and V is TRBV19; D not resolved. The CDR3 length is 13 residues. Germline-derived CDR1 and CDR2 are LNHDA and SQIVND (reference sequence). The ends were cut back, 1 base at V and 7 bases at J, with 8 bases in the middle. CDR3 coding DNA: TGTGCCAGTAGTATAGCCGAGACGCAGCCCCAGCATTTT. This encodes CASSIAETQPQHF.